The 10 T cell receptor beta chains below come from one sample, sequenced in a study of blood T cell repertoires in COVID-19. Generated by immunoSEQ multiplex PCR, the TCRdb table keeps only in-frame clones and is missing some. Of around 100,000 clones detected, 80% to 90% appear once; the ten largest clones hold approximately 3.6%. Sequenced sample: peripheral blood. These receptors were collected from a man between 40 and 49 years old with acute or convalescent COVID-19.

This clone was seen only once. J is TRBJ1-6 and V is TRBV6-1; 8 bases are a match to TRBD1. From germline, CDR1 is MNHNS and CDR2 SASEGT. The CDR3 runs 15 residues. Trimming cost V 3 bases and J 10 bases; bases outside gene matches: 8. The CDR3 sequence is CASSDARGLGSPLHF. In nucleotides, the CDR3 is TGTGCCAGCAGTGATGCCAGGGGGCTGGGCTCACCCCTCCACTTT.

The chain uses TRBV4-3 and TRBJ2-7; 7 bases map to TRBD1. The CDR3 totals 15 residues. Germline V gives CDR1 LGHNA, CDR2 YSLEER. J gave up 1 base and V 0 bases, and 3 bases lay outside the gene matches. The CDR3 loop reads CASSQDRQGSYEQYF. The DNA of the CDR3 is TGCGCCAGCAGCCAAGACAGACAGGGATCCTACGAGCAGTACTTC.

The CDR3 DNA reads as TGTGCCAGCAGTGAAAACAGGGCTGGGGCCAACGTCCTGACTTTC. Its protein is CASSENRAGANVLTF. The chain combines TRBV6-1 with TRBJ2-6; perhaps TRBD1 as D (6 bases). This CDR3 contains 15 residues. In germline, CDR1 is MNHNS, CDR2 SASEGT. Deletions cut 2 bases from V and 2 bases from J, with 7 bases between.

The chain is built from TRBV2 and TRBJ2-7; 10 positions agree with TRBD2. V shed 2 bases, J shed 0 bases, and the junction held 7 bases outside the gene matches. The CDR3 runs 17 residues. Germline lookup yields CDR1 SNHLY and CDR2 FYNNEI. The DNA of the CDR3 is TGTGCCAGCAGTGAAAGGCTAGCGGGGGCCATCTCCTACGAGCAGTACTTC. This sequence encodes CASSERLAGAISYEQYF.

The V call is TRBV6-2 or TRBV6-3, the J call TRBJ2-7, with no clear D. The length of the CDR3 is 14 residues. Germline V gene sequence: CDR1 MNHEY, CDR2 SVGEGT. Trimming removed 4 bases at V and 2 bases at J, with 12 bases between. The CDR3 DNA sequence: TGTGCCAGCAGTTTCTTCGCCCCAGCCTACGAGCAGTACTTC. It is translated as CASSFFAPAYEQYF.

The chain employs TRBV5-1 and TRBJ1-2, with 8 bases fitting TRBD1. Unmatched junction bases numbered 2, after V lost 0 bases and J lost 4 bases. CDR3 size: 14 residues. Germline values: CDR1 SGHRS, CDR2 YFSETQ. CDR3 coding DNA: TGCGCCAGCAGCTTGGGGCAGGGGGCCTATGGCTACACCTTC. It is translated as CASSLGQGAYGYTF.

The V call is TRBV6-4, the J call TRBJ1-6; D gene unclear. CDR1 is MRHNA, CDR2 SNTAGT, per germline. Trimming removed 8 bases at V and 6 bases at J, with 11 bases between. This CDR3 comprises 13 residues. CDR3 protein: CASSWAINSPLHF. The CDR3 DNA reads TGTGCCAGCTCATGGGCGATTAATTCACCCCTCCACTTT.

In nucleotides, the CDR3 is TGTGCCAGCAGCTTGATCGCTAGCGGGGCAGAGACCCAGTACTTC. It encodes CASSLIASGAETQYF. The genes are TRBV5-6 and TRBJ2-5, with 9 bases that match TRBD2. CDR1 is SGHDT and CDR2 is YYEEEE in the germline V gene. Trimming removed 1 base from V and 4 bases from J; junction bases left unmatched: 5. This CDR3 has 15 amino acids.

Here the CDR3 DNA reads TGTGCCACCACTAGCGGGGTGCCTTACGAGCAGTACTTC. Encoded protein: CATTSGVPYEQYF. The rearrangement links TRBV28 to TRBJ2-7; 10 bases line up with TRBD2. The CDR3 runs to 13 residues. Germline values: CDR1 MDHEN, CDR2 SYDVKM. After removal of 10 bases from V and 4 bases from J, the junction contained 7 bases not matched to a gene.

This clone occurred once. The rearrangement links TRBV5-4 to TRBJ2-7, with a weak D call TRBD2 (7 bases). This CDR3 comprises 14 residues. V lost 4 bases to trimming and J lost 6 bases, with 17 bases between them. Germline assignment: CDR1 SGHNT and CDR2 YYREEE (reference sequence). The CDR3 nucleotides are TGTGCCAGCAGCCCAAAAGGGGGGGGGTTCGAGCAGTACTTC. Its protein product is CASSPKGGGFEQYF.